The 31 T cell receptor beta chains below all came from one sample that was sequenced in a study of CD8 T cells in Susac syndrome. Reverse transcription of 0.5 to 1 ug RNA was performed with random hexamers. MiXCR, run by TCRdb on the immunoSEQ multiplex PCR reads, gives a single entry per CDR3 protein. In the table there are 150,000 or so distinct CDR3 sequences, roughly 95% of which are singletons. Input material: CD4+ T cells from PBMCs. The receptors were gathered from a human donor with multiple sclerosis.

This clonotype was recorded a few times. The rearrangement links TRBV7-2 to TRBJ2-3, with D possibly being TRBD2 (5 bases). Germline-derived CDR1 and CDR2 are SGHTA and FQGNSA. The length of the CDR3 is 13 residues. Trimming took off 9 bases at V and 4 bases at J, with 14 bases between the two ends. CDR3 in DNA: TGTGCCAGTAGCCTCGGAGGAGCAGATACGCAGTATTTT. Translation: CASSLGGADTQYF.

Turning to this clonotype: At one boundary the junction diverges from the germline segment, which might be a read error. The chain couples TRBV20-1 to TRBJ1-4, with TRBD1 as a possible D gene (6 bases). The CDR3 extends over 13 amino acids. Germline V lookup: CDR1 DFQATT, CDR2 SNEGSKA (reference sequence). CDR3 region: CSARGGANEKLFF. For the CDR3, the DNA is TGCAGTGCAAGAGGGGGGGCAAATGAAAAACTGTTTTTT.

The rearrangement links TRBV18 to TRBJ2-1; tentatively, D is TRBD2 (5 bases). Germline CDR1 KGHSH, CDR2 LQKENI. The CDR3 length is 14 residues. Trimming left V 3 bases short and J 8 bases short, with 14 bases between. The CDR3 DNA follows: TGTGCCAGCTCACCCGGGTACGGGGTAGATGAGCAGTTCTTC. The encoded protein is CASSPGYGVDEQFF.

V usage is TRBV14 and J usage is TRBJ2-3; no reliable D call. The V end was cut by 4 bases, the J end by 9 bases, with 14 bases between. This CDR3 contains 13 residues. From germline, CDR1 is SGHDN and CDR2 FVKESK. The CDR3: CASSPSVARTQYF. Written as DNA, the CDR3 is TGTGCCAGCAGCCCCTCAGTAGCCCGGACGCAGTATTTT.

The chain carries TRBV15 and TRBJ1-4; no clear D gene. Germline V gives CDR1 LNHNV, CDR2 YYDKDF (reference sequence). The V end was cut by 1 base, the J end by 7 bases, with 7 bases between. This CDR3 comprises 13 residues. The CDR3 DNA follows: TGTGCCACCAGCAGAGCCCCCCTTGAAAAACTGTTTTTT. It is translated as CATSRAPLEKLFF.

V gene TRBV29-1 combines with J gene TRBJ1-2; the match to TRBD1 covers 9 bases. Germline CDR1 and CDR2: SQVTM and ANQGSEA. The trim removed 8 bases at V and 8 bases at J, leaving 9 bases unmatched. The CDR3 has 12 amino acids. The CDR3 sequence: CSTRDRALGYTF. The CDR3 coding sequence is TGCAGCACCCGGGACAGGGCTCTCGGCTACACCTTC.

The chain has TRBV7-3 and TRBJ2-2; no firm D call. CDR1 and CDR2 from the germline V gene are SGHTA and FQGTGA. This CDR3 contains 15 residues. The germline V and J ends were trimmed by 3 bases and 4 bases, with 12 bases remaining between them. The CDR3: CASSLEHIATGELFF. CDR3 DNA sequence: TGTGCCAGCAGCTTGGAACATATCGCCACCGGGGAGCTGTTTTTT.

The rearrangement uses TRBV6-5 and TRBJ1-2, with a weak D call TRBD1 (5 bases). V shed 0 bases and J shed 0 bases, with 11 bases lying between them. The CDR3 extends over 16 amino acids. The germline gives CDR1 MNHEY, CDR2 SVGAGI. The CDR3 spells CASSYSVRGTNYGYTF. In nucleotides, the CDR3 is TGTGCCAGCAGTTACTCCGTGCGGGGGACTAACTATGGCTACACCTTC.

This clonotype was picked up one time. The chain has TRBV2 and TRBJ1-2; D gene unclear. The CDR3 length is 13 residues. Trimming took off 4 bases at V and 5 bases at J, with 11 bases between the two ends. Per the germline V gene, CDR1 is SNHLY and CDR2 is FYNNEI. In DNA form, the CDR3 reads TGTGCCAGCAGTGGAGCCGGGGAATATGGCTACACCTTC. Encoded protein: CASSGAGEYGYTF.

The V gene is TRBV6-5, the J gene TRBJ1-1; no definite D call. CDR1 MNHEY and CDR2 SVGAGI come from the germline V gene. V lost 0 bases to trimming and J lost 5 bases, with 13 bases between them. CDR3 size: 15 residues. CDR3 in amino acids: CASSYSKAGLTEAFF. DNA of the CDR3: TGTGCCAGCAGTTACTCGAAGGCAGGACTTACTGAAGCTTTCTTT.

The J gene is TRBJ1-2, the V gene TRBV2; D may be TRBD1 (5 bases). Trimming stripped 2 bases from V and 7 bases from J, with 8 bases between. Germline V gene sequence: CDR1 SNHLY, CDR2 FYNNEI. The CDR3 is 12 amino acids. DNA of the CDR3: TGTGCCAGCAGTGAACAAAGGGGTGGCTACACCTTC. It codes for CASSEQRGGYTF.

V gene TRBV29-1 combines with J gene TRBJ1-4, with D perhaps TRBD1 (6 bases). The V end lost 4 bases, the J end lost 4 bases, and 10 bases lay between the germline ends. This CDR3 spans 13 amino acids. Germline loops: CDR1 SQVTM, CDR2 ANQGSEA. The CDR3 DNA is TGCAGCGTTGCGGGGGGCGATAATGAAAAACTGTTTTTT. This translates into CSVAGGDNEKLFF.

The rearrangement links TRBV3-1 to TRBJ2-7, with D possibly matching TRBD1 (6 bases). Deletions cut 6 bases from V and 1 base from J, with 10 bases between. The germline V gene encodes CDR1 LGHDT and CDR2 YNNKEL (reference sequence). This CDR3 region has 13 residues. CDR3 sequence reads: CASRPTGSYEQYF. CDR3 DNA sequence: TGTGCCAGCAGGCCGACAGGATCCTACGAGCAGTACTTC.

There are a few counts of this clonotype. The chain employs TRBV27 and TRBJ1-2, with TRBD1 as a possible D gene (6 bases). This CDR3 comprises 14 residues. The V gene lost 3 bases and the J gene lost 4 bases, with 12 bases spanning the gap. Germline V lookup: CDR1 MNHEY, CDR2 SMNVEV (reference sequence). The CDR3 nucleotides are TGTGCCAGCAGTTTGGGAGGACAGCCCTATGGCTACACCTTC. Its translation: CASSLGGQPYGYTF.

This clonotype was seen only once. The chain combines TRBV12-3 or TRBV12-4 with TRBJ1-1; the match to TRBD1 covers 7 bases. Trimming at V came to 6 bases and at J to 4 bases, leaving 5 bases not matched to a gene. The CDR3 covers 13 residues. The CDR3 region is CASSWDRSTEAFF. The CDR3 nucleotides are TGTGCCAGCAGCTGGGACAGATCCACTGAAGCTTTCTTT.

The gene calls are TRBV20-1 and TRBJ2-7; TRBD2 agrees at 9 bases. CDR1 and CDR2 (germline): DFQATT, SNEGSKA (reference sequence). This CDR3 is built from 17 residues. Trimming took 3 bases from V and 1 from J; bases not matched to a gene: 13. The CDR3, as DNA: TGCAGTGCTAGTGATGGACTCAGACTAGCGGCTTCCTACGAGCAGTACTTC. Translation gives CSASDGLRLAASYEQYF.

V gene TRBV20-1 combines with J gene TRBJ2-1; D is possibly TRBD2 (6 bases). Trimming removed 4 bases at V and 0 bases at J, with 10 bases between. CDR1 is DFQATT, CDR2 SNEGSKA, per germline (reference sequence). The CDR3 runs 14 residues. The CDR3 protein is CSATGGSSYNEQFF. Here the CDR3 DNA reads TGCAGTGCTACCGGGGGTAGCTCCTACAATGAGCAGTTCTTC.

The chain combines TRBV4-2 with TRBJ1-2; 8 positions match TRBD1. V lost 1 base, J lost 8 bases, and 9 bases stayed unmatched. The CDR3 is 15 amino acids. Germline values: CDR1 LGHNA, CDR2 YNFKEQ. The CDR3 is CASSQVGGQGEGYTF. CDR3 DNA: TGTGCCAGCAGCCAAGTAGGCGGACAGGGAGAAGGCTACACCTTC.

In this sample, this clonotype turned up once. The rearrangement links TRBV29-1 to TRBJ1-4; possible D gene TRBD1, 6 bases. Germline loops: CDR1 SQVTM, CDR2 ANQGSEA. The CDR3 is made up of 16 amino acids. V gave up 5 bases and J gave up 7 bases, with 23 bases separating them. The CDR3 DNA sequence: TGCAGCGTTACCCCCCTTAAGGTGGGGGCGACTGAAAAACTGTTTTTT. It is translated as CSVTPLKVGATEKLFF.

This sequence joins TRBV7-6 and TRBJ2-5; a possible D gene is TRBD1 (5 bases). CDR1 is SGHVS, CDR2 FNYEAQ, per germline. This CDR3 is built from 13 residues. Trimming shortened V by 6 bases and J by 3 bases, and 11 bases separated the two germline ends. DNA for the CDR3: TGTGCCAGCAGGGGGCCGGCGGAAGAGACCCAGTACTTC. Its protein is CASRGPAEETQYF.

The rearrangement joins TRBV2 to TRBJ1-1; D may be TRBD1 (5 bases). V lost 4 bases to trimming and J lost 11 bases, with 14 bases between them. Germline V gene data show CDR1 as SNHLY and CDR2 as FYNNEI. The CDR3 totals 12 residues. The chain's CDR3 is CASSGDSPGAFF. The DNA of the CDR3 is TGTGCCAGCAGTGGAGACAGTCCGGGGGCTTTCTTT.

The genes are TRBV7-9 and TRBJ2-4; 8 bases align to TRBD1. Germline CDR1 reads SEHNR; CDR2 reads FQNEAQ (reference sequence). Trimming took 5 bases from V and 2 from J; bases not matched to a gene: 5. There are 15 residues in the CDR3. The chain's CDR3 is CASSLQGVPKNIQYF. The CDR3 nucleotides read TGTGCCAGCAGCCTACAGGGGGTGCCCAAAAACATTCAGTACTTC.

This clonotype has a single count. The chain carries TRBV7-8 and TRBJ2-5; D uncertain. CDR3 length equals 14 residues. Germline V gene sequence: CDR1 SGHVS, CDR2 FQNEAQ. V was pared by 2 bases and J by 5 bases, with 12 bases between. This CDR3 reads CASSLRPRAETQYF. The CDR3 DNA is TGTGCCAGCAGCTTAAGACCAAGGGCCGAGACCCAGTACTTC.

The chain has TRBV20-1 and TRBJ2-7, with 9 bases matching TRBD2. Germline values: CDR1 DFQATT, CDR2 SNEGSKA (reference sequence). This CDR3 has 13 amino acids. CDR3 residues: CSRLAERTYEQYF. Written as DNA, the CDR3 is TGCTCTAGACTAGCGGAACGGACCTACGAGCAGTACTTC.

This rearrangement joins TRBV3-1 to TRBJ2-7; the D gene could be TRBD1 or TRBD2 (6 bases each). Trimming removed 3 bases from V and 3 bases from J, with 15 bases in between. Germline V gene sequence: CDR1 LGHDT, CDR2 YNNKEL (reference sequence). This CDR3 comprises 15 residues. CDR3 in amino acids: CASSHEGGRGYEQYF. CDR3 nucleotides: TGTGCCAGCAGCCACGAGGGGGGCAGGGGCTACGAGCAGTACTTC.

Here the CDR3 reads CAWTTRKAEKLFF. The CDR3 coding sequence is TGTGCCTGGACTACAAGAAAGGCTGAAAAACTGTTTTTT. The V call is TRBV30, the J call TRBJ1-4; no definite D call. V was trimmed by 4 bases and J by 7 bases, leaving 13 bases between them. The germline CDR1 and CDR2 sequences are GTSNPN and SVGIG (reference sequence). The CDR3 runs 13 residues.

This clonotype appeared a single time. This sequence joins TRBV12-3 or TRBV12-4 and TRBJ2-3, with D possibly matching TRBD1 (6 bases). The CDR3 runs 15 residues. Trimming stripped 6 bases from V and 0 bases from J, with 13 bases between. CDR3 nucleotide sequence: TGTGCCAGCAGACGGACAGCTGTTAGCACAGATACGCAGTATTTT. Translated, it gives CASRRTAVSTDTQYF.

This clonotype was counted between two and nine times. The J gene is TRBJ2-7, the V gene TRBV20-1, with a tentative D call TRBD1 (6 bases). CDR3 length: 12 residues. The ends were cut back, 5 bases at V and 0 bases at J, with 8 bases in the middle. CDR1 is DFQATT, CDR2 SNEGSKA, per germline (reference sequence). The CDR3 nucleotides read TGCAGTGCTCGGGACAACTCCTACGAGCAGTACTTC. Translating it yields CSARDNSYEQYF.

The chain joins TRBV28 to TRBJ1-2, with D tentatively TRBD1 (5 bases). V lost 6 bases and J lost 3, with 11 bases in between. CDR3 size: 13 residues. The V gene's germline CDR1 is MDHEN and CDR2 SYDVKM. CDR3 in DNA: TGTGCCAGCAGACCGGGGGTTGACTATGGCTACACCTTC. Protein: CASRPGVDYGYTF.

This clonotype has only a few counts. V gene TRBV18 combines with J gene TRBJ2-7, with D maybe TRBD1 (5 bases). V was cut by 2 bases and J by 0 bases, with 11 bases left in between. CDR1 and CDR2 from the germline V gene are KGHSH and LQKENI. The CDR3 contains 15 residues. Here the CDR3 reads CASSPGAYSSYEQYF. DNA for the CDR3: TGTGCCAGCTCACCAGGGGCTTACAGCTCCTACGAGCAGTACTTC.

The rearrangement joins TRBV6-1 to TRBJ2-5; 10 nucleotides align to TRBD2. From germline, CDR1 is MNHNS and CDR2 SASEGT. The CDR3 has 20 residues. V shed 0 bases, J shed 3 bases, and the junction held 16 bases outside the gene matches. The CDR3 sequence: CASSEAELSSGSNRKETQYF. The CDR3 DNA follows: TGTGCCAGCAGTGAAGCGGAGCTGTCTAGCGGGAGCAATCGCAAAGAGACCCAGTACTTC.